The clone carrying this T cell receptor beta chain was observed many times. Its antigen is undetermined. This sample stems from a study of T cell repertoires in cytomegalovirus infection. Study-wide points: Ex vivo responses were dominated by HLA-C-restricted CMV-specific TCR beta clonotypes.

TCRdb analysed the reads with MiXCR anew, one entry per CDR3 protein. The table shows 300,000 to 400,000 distinct CDR3 sequences, with almost 30% occurring only once. The length of the CDR3 is 14 residues. V was shortened by 6 bases and J by 8 bases, with 19 bases between the two germline ends. CDR1 is SGHVS, CDR2 FQNEAQ, per germline. The J gene is TRBJ1-2, the V gene TRBV7-8, with D unclear. This clonotype originated in a human donor in good health (CMV status not recorded). Some clones in this sample may be carry-over from other donors' samples. Sequencing used cultured PBMCs, obtained from culture after CMV antigen stimulation. CDR3 sequence: CASRRRGDSGGYTF. CDR3 sequence (DNA): TGTGCCAGCAGGCGCCGCGGGGATTCCGGAGGCTACACCTTC.